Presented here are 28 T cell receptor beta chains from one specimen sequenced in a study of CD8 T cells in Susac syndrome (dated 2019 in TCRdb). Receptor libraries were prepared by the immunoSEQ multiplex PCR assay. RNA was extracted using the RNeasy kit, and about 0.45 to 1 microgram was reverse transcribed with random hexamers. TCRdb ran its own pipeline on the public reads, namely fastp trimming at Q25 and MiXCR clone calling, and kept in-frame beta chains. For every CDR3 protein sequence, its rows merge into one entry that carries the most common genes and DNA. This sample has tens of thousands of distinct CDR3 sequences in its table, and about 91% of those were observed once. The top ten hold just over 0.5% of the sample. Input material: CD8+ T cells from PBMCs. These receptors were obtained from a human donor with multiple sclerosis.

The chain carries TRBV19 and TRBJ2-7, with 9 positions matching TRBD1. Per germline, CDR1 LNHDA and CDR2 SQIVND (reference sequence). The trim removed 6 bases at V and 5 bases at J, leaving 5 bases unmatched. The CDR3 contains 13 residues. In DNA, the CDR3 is TGTGCCAGTAGAAAGGACAGGGGCCACGAGCAGTACTTC. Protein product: CASRKDRGHEQYF.

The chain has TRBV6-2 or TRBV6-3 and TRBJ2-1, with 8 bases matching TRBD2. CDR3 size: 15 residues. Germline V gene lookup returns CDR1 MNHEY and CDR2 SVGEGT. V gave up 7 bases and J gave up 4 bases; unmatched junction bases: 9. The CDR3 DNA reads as TGTGCCAGCACCAGTGGGCTAGCGGGTTACAATGAGCAGTTCTTC. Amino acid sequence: CASTSGLAGYNEQFF.

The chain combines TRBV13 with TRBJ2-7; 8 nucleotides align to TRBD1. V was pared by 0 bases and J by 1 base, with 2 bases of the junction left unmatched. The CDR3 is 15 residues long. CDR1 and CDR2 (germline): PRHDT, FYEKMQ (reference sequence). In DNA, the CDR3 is TGTGCCAGCAGCTTAGGACAGGGGGATTCCTACGAGCAGTACTTC. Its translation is CASSLGQGDSYEQYF.

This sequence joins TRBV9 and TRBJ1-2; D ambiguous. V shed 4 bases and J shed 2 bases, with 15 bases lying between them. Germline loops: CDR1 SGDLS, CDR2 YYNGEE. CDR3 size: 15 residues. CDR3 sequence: CASSLWAAQNYGYTF. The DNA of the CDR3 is TGTGCCAGCAGCCTCTGGGCCGCTCAAAACTATGGCTACACCTTC.

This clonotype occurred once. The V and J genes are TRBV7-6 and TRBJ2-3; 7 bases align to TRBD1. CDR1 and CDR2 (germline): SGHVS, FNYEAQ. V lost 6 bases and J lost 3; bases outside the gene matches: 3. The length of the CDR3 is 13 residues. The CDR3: CASRQGSTDTQYF. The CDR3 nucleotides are TGTGCCAGCAGACAGGGGAGTACAGATACGCAGTATTTT.

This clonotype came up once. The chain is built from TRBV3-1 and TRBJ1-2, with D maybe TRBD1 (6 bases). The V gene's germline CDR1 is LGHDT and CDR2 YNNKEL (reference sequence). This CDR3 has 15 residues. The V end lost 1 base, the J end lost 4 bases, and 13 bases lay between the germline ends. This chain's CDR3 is CASSQAGQLVYGYTF. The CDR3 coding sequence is TGTGCCAGCAGCCAAGCCGGACAGCTTGTCTATGGCTACACCTTC.

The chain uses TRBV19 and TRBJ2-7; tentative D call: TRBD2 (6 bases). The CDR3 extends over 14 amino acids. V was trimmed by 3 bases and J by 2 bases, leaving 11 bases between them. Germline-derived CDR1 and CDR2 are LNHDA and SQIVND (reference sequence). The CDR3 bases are TGTGCCAGTAGTATTATGGCGGGGACCTACGAGCAGTACTTC. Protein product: CASSIMAGTYEQYF.

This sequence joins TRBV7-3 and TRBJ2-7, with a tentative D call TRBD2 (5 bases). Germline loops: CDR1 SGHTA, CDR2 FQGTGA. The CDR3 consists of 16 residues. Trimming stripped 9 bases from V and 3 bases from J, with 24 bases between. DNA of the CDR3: TGTGCCAGACTTTTAGTTAGCCTCGGAGGAGGCTACGAGCAGTACTTC. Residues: CARLLVSLGGGYEQYF.

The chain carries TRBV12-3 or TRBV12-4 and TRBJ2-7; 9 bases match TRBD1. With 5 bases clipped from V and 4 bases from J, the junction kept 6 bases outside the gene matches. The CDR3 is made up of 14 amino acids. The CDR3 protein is CASSPRDRAYEQYF. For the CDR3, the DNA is TGTGCCAGCAGTCCCCGGGACAGGGCGTACGAGCAGTACTTC.

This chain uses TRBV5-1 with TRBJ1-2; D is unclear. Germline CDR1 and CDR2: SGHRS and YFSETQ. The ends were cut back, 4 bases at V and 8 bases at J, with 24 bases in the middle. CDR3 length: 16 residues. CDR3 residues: CASSLEALPARMGYTF. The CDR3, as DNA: TGCGCCAGCAGCCTCGAAGCTTTACCGGCCAGGATGGGCTACACCTTC. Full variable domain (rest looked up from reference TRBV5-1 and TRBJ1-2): KAGVTQTPRYLIKTRGQQVTLSCSPISGHRSVSWYQQTPGQGLQFLFEYFSETQRNKGNFPGRFSGRQFSNSRSEMNVSTLELGDSALYLCASSLEALPARMGYTFGSGTRLTVV.

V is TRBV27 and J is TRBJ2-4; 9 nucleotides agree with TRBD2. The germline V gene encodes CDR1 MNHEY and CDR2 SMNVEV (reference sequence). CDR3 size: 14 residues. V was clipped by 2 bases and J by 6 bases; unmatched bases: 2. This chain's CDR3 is CASSLRGGGNIQYF. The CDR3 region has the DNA TGTGCCAGCAGTTTACGCGGGGGGGGAAACATTCAGTACTTC.

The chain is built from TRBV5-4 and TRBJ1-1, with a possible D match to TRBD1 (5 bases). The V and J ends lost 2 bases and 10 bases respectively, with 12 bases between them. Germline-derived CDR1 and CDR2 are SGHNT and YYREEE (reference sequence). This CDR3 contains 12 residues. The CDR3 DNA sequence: TGTGCCAGCAGCTTAGAGGGGTTGACAGCTTTCTTT. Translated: CASSLEGLTAFF.

The DNA of the CDR3 is TGCAGTGCCACTTCTAGCGCCTTCTCCTACAATGAGCAGTTCTTC. Translating gives CSATSSAFSYNEQFF. The chain links TRBV20-1 to TRBJ2-1, with D tentatively TRBD2 (6 bases). V lost 6 bases and J lost 0, with 15 bases in between. The CDR3 is 15 amino acids. CDR1 is DFQATT and CDR2 is SNEGSKA in the germline V gene (reference sequence).

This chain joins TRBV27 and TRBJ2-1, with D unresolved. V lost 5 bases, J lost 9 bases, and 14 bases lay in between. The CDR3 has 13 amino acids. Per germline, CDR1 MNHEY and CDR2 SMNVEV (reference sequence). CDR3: CASSNSGLREQFF. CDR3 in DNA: TGTGCCAGCAGTAACTCCGGGTTGCGTGAGCAGTTCTTC.

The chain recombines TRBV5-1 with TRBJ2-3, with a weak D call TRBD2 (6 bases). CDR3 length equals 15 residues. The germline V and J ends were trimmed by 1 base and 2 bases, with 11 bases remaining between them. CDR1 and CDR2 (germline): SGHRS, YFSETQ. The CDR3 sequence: CASSLLIADTDTQYF. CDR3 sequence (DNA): TGCGCCAGCAGCTTGTTGATAGCGGACACAGATACGCAGTATTTT.

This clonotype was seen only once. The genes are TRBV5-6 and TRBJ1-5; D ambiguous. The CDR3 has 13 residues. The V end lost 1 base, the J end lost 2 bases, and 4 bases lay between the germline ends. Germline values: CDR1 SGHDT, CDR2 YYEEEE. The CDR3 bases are TGTGCCAGCAGCTTGTTGGGCAATCAGCCCCAGCATTTT. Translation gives CASSLLGNQPQHF. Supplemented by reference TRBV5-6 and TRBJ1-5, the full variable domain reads DAGVTQSPTHLIKTRGQQVTLRCSPKSGHDTVSWYQQALGQGPQFIFQYYEEEERQRGNFPDRFSGHQFPNYSSELNVNALLLGDSALYLCASSLLGNQPQHFGDGTRLSIL.

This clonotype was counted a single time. This CDR3 is CASSQDLYESSPLNEQFF. The CDR3 coding sequence is TGCGCCAGCAGCCAAGATTTGTACGAGAGTTCCCCCCTTAATGAGCAGTTCTTC. This chain links TRBV4-3 with TRBJ2-1; D not resolved. The length of the CDR3 is 18 residues. Per germline, CDR1 LGHNA and CDR2 YSLEER. Between the trimmed V and J ends, which lost 0 bases and 7 bases, there was a span of 22 bases.

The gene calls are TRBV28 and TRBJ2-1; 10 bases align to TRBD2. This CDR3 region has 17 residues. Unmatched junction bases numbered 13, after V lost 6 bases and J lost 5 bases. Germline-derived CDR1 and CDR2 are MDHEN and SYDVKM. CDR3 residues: CASSLLQGLAPHNEQFF. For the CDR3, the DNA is TGTGCCAGCAGCCTTTTACAGGGACTAGCGCCTCACAATGAGCAGTTCTTC.

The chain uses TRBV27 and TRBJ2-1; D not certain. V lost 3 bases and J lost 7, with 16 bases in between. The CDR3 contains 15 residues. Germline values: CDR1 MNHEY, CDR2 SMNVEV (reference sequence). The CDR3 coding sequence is TGTGCCAGCAGTTTTTCGCCCACCTCGGTAAATGAGCAGTTCTTC. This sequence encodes CASSFSPTSVNEQFF.

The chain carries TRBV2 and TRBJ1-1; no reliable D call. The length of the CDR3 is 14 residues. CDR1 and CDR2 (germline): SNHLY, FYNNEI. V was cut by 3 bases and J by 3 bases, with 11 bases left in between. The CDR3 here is CASSDLLGYTEAFF. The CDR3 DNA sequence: TGTGCCAGCAGTGACTTGTTGGGGTACACTGAAGCTTTCTTT.

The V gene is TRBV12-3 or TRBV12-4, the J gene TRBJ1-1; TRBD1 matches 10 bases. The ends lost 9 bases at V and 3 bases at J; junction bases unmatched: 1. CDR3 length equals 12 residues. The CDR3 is CASGTGDTEAFF. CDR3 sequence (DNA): TGTGCCAGTGGGACAGGGGACACTGAAGCTTTCTTT.

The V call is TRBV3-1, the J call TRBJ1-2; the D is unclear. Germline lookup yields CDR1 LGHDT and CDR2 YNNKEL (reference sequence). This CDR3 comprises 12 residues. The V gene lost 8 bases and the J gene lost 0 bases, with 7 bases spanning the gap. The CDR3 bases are TGTGCCAGCGGCGGGCCTAACTATGGCTACACCTTC. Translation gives CASGGPNYGYTF.

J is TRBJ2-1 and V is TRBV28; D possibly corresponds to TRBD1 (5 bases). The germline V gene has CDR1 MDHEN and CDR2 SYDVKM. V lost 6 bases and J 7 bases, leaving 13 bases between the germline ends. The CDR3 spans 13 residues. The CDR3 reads CASRDIGGNEQFF. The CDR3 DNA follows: TGTGCCAGCAGGGACATTGGTGGAAATGAGCAGTTCTTC. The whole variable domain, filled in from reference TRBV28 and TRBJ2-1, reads DVKVTQSSRYLVKRTGEKVFLECVQDMDHENMFWYRQDPGLGLRLIYFSYDVKMKEKGDIPEGYSVSREKKERFSLILESASTNQTSMYLCASRDIGGNEQFFGPGTRLTVL.

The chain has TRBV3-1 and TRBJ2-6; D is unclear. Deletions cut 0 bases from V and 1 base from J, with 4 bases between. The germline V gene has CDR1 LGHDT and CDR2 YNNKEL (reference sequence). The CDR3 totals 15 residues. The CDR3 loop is CASSQEVSGANVLTF. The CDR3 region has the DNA TGTGCCAGCAGCCAAGAGGTTTCTGGGGCCAACGTCCTGACTTTC.

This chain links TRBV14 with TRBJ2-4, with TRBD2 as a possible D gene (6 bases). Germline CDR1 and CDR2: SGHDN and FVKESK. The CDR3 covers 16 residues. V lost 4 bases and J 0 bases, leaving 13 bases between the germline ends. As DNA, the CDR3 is TGTGCCAGCAGCCCCCAGGGAGGACTAGCCAAAAACATTCAGTACTTC. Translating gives CASSPQGGLAKNIQYF.

CDR3 sequence (DNA): TGTGCCAGCAGTTTTGGTGGGCACTCCTACGAGCAGTACTTC. Translation: CASSFGGHSYEQYF. The rearrangement uses TRBV12-3 or TRBV12-4 and TRBJ2-7; D uncertain. With 3 bases removed from V and 0 bases from J, the gap between germline ends came to 9 bases. CDR3 length: 14 residues.

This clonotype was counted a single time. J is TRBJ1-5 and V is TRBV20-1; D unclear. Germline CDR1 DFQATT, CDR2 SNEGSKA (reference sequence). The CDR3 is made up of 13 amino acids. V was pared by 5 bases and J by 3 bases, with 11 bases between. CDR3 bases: TGCAGTGCTCCCCCGGGCTACAATCAGCCCCAGCATTTT. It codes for CSAPPGYNQPQHF.

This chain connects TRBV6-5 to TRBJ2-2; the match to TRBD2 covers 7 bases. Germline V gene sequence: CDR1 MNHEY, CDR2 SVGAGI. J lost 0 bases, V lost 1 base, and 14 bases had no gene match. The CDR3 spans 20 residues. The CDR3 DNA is TGTGCCAGCAGTTACTTTCTTGACGTGAAGCGGGGTTCGAACACCGGGGAGCTGTTTTTT. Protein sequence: CASSYFLDVKRGSNTGELFF.